This TCR beta chain was sequenced in a study of Graves' ophthalmopathy and Graves' hyperthyroidism (dated by TCRdb to 2016 to 2019). At the level of the whole study: Peripheral blood was collected at initial diagnosis, prior to any treatment. The roughly 91 discovery patients were randomly divided into training and test sets at a 7:3 ratio. The study used signatures of the TCR beta repertoire to tell Graves' ophthalmopathy apart from Graves' hyperthyroidism and to predict which patients would progress to ophthalmopathy. A discovery set of about 99 patients (43 ophthalmopathy, under 65 stable hyperthyroidism) was enrolled to explore V-J signatures distinguishing ophthalmopathy from hyperthyroidism. Once sampling was done, hyperthyroidism patients were given methimazole at a starting dose of 30 mg daily, while ophthalmopathy patients were given high-dose intravenous methylprednisolone. In total, under 150 blood samples were TCR-sequenced: some 43 ophthalmopathy, over 70 hyperthyroidism and roughly 17 hyperthyroidism-to-ophthalmopathy patients. An independent validation cohort was composed of some 18 hyperthyroidism patients and more than 15 patients who later progressed from hyperthyroidism to ophthalmopathy. In roughly 6 hyperthyroidism patients, T-cell repertoires of thyroid tissue and blood were compared.

For repertoire sequencing, the TCR beta CDR3 regions were amplified from RNA transcripts. HTBI primers and the Qiagen OneStep RT-PCR kit were used in a first-round RT-PCR, which was followed by a second-round multiplex PCR, size selection and purification. Libraries were sequenced on an Illumina HiSeq2000 using paired-end 100 bp reads. The authors' pipeline ran thus. SOAPnuke was used to process the reads, throwing out any read that had adapters, had uncalled bases, had a mean Phred below 15, or lacked an exact constant-primer or identifier match. COPE v1.2.5 was used to merge high-quality paired reads. Each unique nucleotide sequence was defined as a clonotype, and clonotypes were aligned to IMGT TRB V, D and J references with MiTCR v1.1. Analysis was restricted to V-J combinations with a frequency above 0.0001, which covered 98% to 99.2% of repertoires. For each V-J combination, a TCR clonal expansion and chaos score was defined as F50 clonal expansion divided by the chaos observed in the TCRdist matrix. Welch's t-statistics and random forest were used to reduce features to 13 V-J combinations, which were fed into a naive Bayes classifier. The Morisita-Horn index was used to measure how similar the thyroid and blood repertoires were. TCRdb applied fastp at Q25 and MiXCR to the public reads, then kept only in-frame beta chains. Here each entry gathers all rows of one CDR3 protein and keeps the most common genes and DNA. The V and J calls were not made by the authors but by TCRdb's processing. This sample lists fewer than 250,000 distinct CDR3 sequences; roughly 27% were detected once. Approximately 9.6% of the sample rests with the top ten.

This clonotype was found many times. It lacks a known antigen. No base quality values were provided; no much bigger clone lies one nucleotide off. Patients with ophthalmopathy had moderately to severely active disease, with a Clinical Activity Score of 3 or more, a NOSPECS grade of 4 or more, and a disease duration of less than 3 months. Patients were excluded if they had other autoimmune diseases, uncontrolled infections, pregnancy or lactation. Diagnosis relied on clinical symptoms, serum thyroxine, TRAb, thyroid ultrasound and orbital computed tomography. Using Ficoll-Paque density gradient centrifugation, PBMCs were isolated from roughly 9.2 ml of fresh peripheral blood. Total RNA was extracted using Trizol reagent, and RNA quality was checked on an Agilent 2100 Bioanalyzer. Study-level results and caveats: In cross-validation, the 13-signature model distinguished ophthalmopathy from stable hyperthyroidism with about 90% sensitivity and roughly 81% specificity, while in the test set the corresponding values were approximately 79% and 70%. In validation, the model predicted ophthalmopathy progression with 70.59% sensitivity and approximately 78% specificity; some 13 predicted patients were CT-confirmed with GO in a median of 6.5 months. Sample size was not predetermined statistically, and investigators were not blinded to group allocation. Among expanded thyroid clonotypes with frequency above 0.001, most also showed up in blood, which suggests that blood repertoires may reflect the thyroid immune response.

Sequencing was performed on peripheral blood. The TCR originated in a man aged 45 to 65 with Graves' ophthalmopathy. Donor details come from another sample of the same person, matched by shared clones.

The DNA sequence reads TGCGCCAGCAGCTTGATTCAGTCTGGGGCCAACGTCCTGACTTTC. It specifies CASSLIQSGANVLTF. The chain couples TRBV5-1 to TRBJ2-6, with no confident D gene call. Via the germline V gene, CDR1 is SGHRS and CDR2 YFSETQ. The junction shows trimming of 1 base on V and 1 base on J, plus 6 bases between the germline ends. Taken from cysteine to phenylalanine, the CDR3 has 15 residues. The kept DNA is CDR3 alone, 45 bases in frame from the first base.